The 6 T cell receptor beta chains below all came from one sample that was sequenced in a study of vaccination and CD4 T cells after COVID-19. Scientists ran DNA taken from cultured CD4+ T cells through the Oncomine TCR Beta short-read assay for sequencing. From CD4+ T cells that had been cultured, genomic DNA was extracted. MiXCR was run by TCRdb on the PCR reads, yielding one entry per CDR3 protein. The sample includes 9,000 to 10,000 distinct CDR3 sequences, around 36% of them seen just once. For these TCRs, the target antigens are not known. Treatment of the sample: roughly 10-day PBMC culture with coronavirus spike peptide pools or control peptides (ViraFEST assay). CD4+ T-cell collection from the unexposed donor predated the COVID-19 pandemic (2011-2018). Material for sequencing was CD4+ T cells from blood, cultured in vitro. Receptor source: a human donor in good health.

V usage is TRBV6-1 and J usage is TRBJ1-6, with TRBD1 identical over 11 bases. CDR1 and CDR2 from the germline V gene are MNHNS and SASEGT. CDR3 length equals 14 residues. With V trimmed by 7 bases and J by 9 bases, 5 bases remained unmatched. CDR3 loop: CASNPGQGGSPLHF. CDR3 nucleotide sequence: TGTGCCAGCAACCCGGGACAGGGGGGTTCACCCCTCCACTTT.

The rearrangement joins TRBV15 to TRBJ1-4; TRBD1 is a possible D gene (5 bases). CDR1 LNHNV and CDR2 YYDKDF come from the germline V gene (reference sequence). The V end lost 2 bases, the J end lost 2 bases, and 9 bases lay between the germline ends. The CDR3 length is 15 residues. CDR3: CATSRNGGTNEKLFF. The CDR3 DNA reads TGTGCCACCAGCAGAAACGGGGGGACTAATGAAAAACTGTTTTTT.

This sequence joins TRBV28 and TRBJ2-5; no clear D. This CDR3 has 12 residues. Germline CDR1 is MDHEN and CDR2 is SYDVKM. V dropped 6 bases and J dropped 3 bases, with 8 bases sitting between them. Here the CDR3 reads CASSRTEETQYF. The CDR3 DNA is TGTGCCAGCAGCCGGACGGAAGAGACCCAGTACTTC.

The chain combines TRBV29-1 with TRBJ2-3; D unresolved. CDR1 is SQVTM and CDR2 is ANQGSEA in the germline V gene. The CDR3 consists of 14 residues. Trimming stripped 4 bases from V and 5 bases from J, with 16 bases between. This CDR3 reads CSVVSGRVGDTQYF. CDR3 nucleotide sequence: TGCAGCGTTGTGTCCGGACGGGTGGGAGATACGCAGTATTTT.

The chain joins TRBV6-1 to TRBJ2-7; 7 bases align to TRBD2. V lost 0 bases to trimming and J lost 2 bases; unmatched junction nucleotides: 1. In germline, CDR1 is MNHNS, CDR2 SASEGT. The CDR3 has 14 residues. The CDR3 here is CASSEAGLTYEQYF. Here the CDR3 DNA reads TGTGCCAGCAGTGAAGCGGGACTAACCTACGAGCAGTACTTC.

The chain employs TRBV27 and TRBJ1-1; unclear D gene. Germline V lookup: CDR1 MNHEY, CDR2 SMNVEV (reference sequence). The length of the CDR3 is 12 residues. V dropped 6 bases and J dropped 5 bases, with 10 bases sitting between them. CDR3 loop: CASSDRMTEAFF. DNA for the CDR3: TGTGCCAGCAGCGACCGAATGACTGAAGCTTTCTTT.